The next 25 T cell receptor beta chains were all read from a single sample in a study of identical twins. TCRdb reprocessed the 5' RACE reads via MiXCR and lists one record per CDR3 protein. The repertoire includes 700,000 or so distinct CDR3 sequences, 8.5% to 9.5% of them detected once, and 0.75% to 1% sits in the top ten. The same specimen was also included in a second study, on yellow fever vaccine responses in identical twins.

The sequenced sample was PBMCs. The receptors here all came from a woman younger than 35 in good health.

This clonotype was seen more than once but under ten times. This rearrangement joins TRBV14 to TRBJ2-1, with a tentative D call TRBD1 (6 bases). This CDR3 region has 15 residues. V was trimmed by 3 bases and J by 4 bases, leaving 13 bases between them. Germline CDR1 is SGHDN and CDR2 is FVKESK. CDR3 DNA: TGTGCCAGCAGCCAGTTAGGGGGAACATACAATGAGCAGTTCTTC. Protein sequence: CASSQLGGTYNEQFF.

On this clonotype: At one end, the junction sequence differs from germline, possibly due to a read error. The V call is TRBV11-2, the J call TRBJ2-1, with 10 bases lining up with TRBD2. CDR3 length: 14 amino acids. Germline loops: CDR1 SGHAT, CDR2 FQNNGV. The CDR3 region is CASSLSWTSGSPVF. The CDR3 DNA reads TGTGCCAGCAGCTTATCTTGGACTAGCGGTTCTCCGGTCTTC. The complete variable domain, with remaining parts taken from reference TRBV11-2 and TRBJ2-1, reads EAGVAQSPRYKIIEKRQSVAFWCNPISGHATLYWYQQILGQGPKLLIQFQNNGVVDDSQLPKDRFSAERLKGVDSTLKIQPAKLEDSAVYLCASSLSWTSGSPVFGPGTRLTVL.

This clonotype was seen more than once but under ten times. The V call is TRBV7-8, the J call TRBJ1-4; D ambiguous. This CDR3 has 14 residues. The V gene lost 4 bases and the J gene lost 0 bases, with 6 bases spanning the gap. Germline V gene lookup returns CDR1 SGHVS and CDR2 FQNEAQ. The CDR3 bases are TGTGCCAGCAGCTGGGTGTCAACTAATGAAAAACTGTTTTTT. This gives the protein CASSWVSTNEKLFF.

The chain combines TRBV18 with TRBJ2-7; 9 bases are shared with TRBD2. The CDR3 totals 15 residues. Germline CDR1 is KGHSH and CDR2 is LQKENI. J lost 2 bases, V lost 3 bases, and 5 bases had no gene match. CDR3 bases: TGTGCCAGCTCACCTCCTAGCGGGGTGACCTACGAGCAGTACTTC. Translation: CASSPPSGVTYEQYF.

A note on this clonotype: With a much larger clone just one base away, this may be a read error. The V call is TRBV29-1, the J call TRBJ2-7; 8 nucleotides line up with TRBD2. This CDR3 has 12 residues. V was pared by 5 bases and J by 3 bases, with 3 bases of the junction left unmatched. Germline CDR1 and CDR2: SQVTM and ANQGSEA. CDR3 bases: TGCAGCGTTAATAGCGGGGTCTACGAGCAGTACTTC. As protein: CSVNSGVYEQYF.

This clonotype has ten or more counts. The chain uses TRBV11-2 and TRBJ2-1; D not certain. Trimming removed 1 base at V and 4 bases at J, with 8 bases between. The CDR3 has 14 residues. The germline V gene encodes CDR1 SGHAT and CDR2 FQNNGV. The CDR3, as DNA: TGTGCCAGCAGCTTAGTGACCCAGTACAATGAGCAGTTCTTC. It translates to CASSLVTQYNEQFF. The full variable domain, with the rest looked up from reference TRBV11-2 and TRBJ2-1, is EAGVAQSPRYKIIEKRQSVAFWCNPISGHATLYWYQQILGQGPKLLIQFQNNGVVDDSQLPKDRFSAERLKGVDSTLKIQPAKLEDSAVYLCASSLVTQYNEQFFGPGTRLTVL.

This clonotype was counted many times. The chain uses TRBV12-3 or TRBV12-4 and TRBJ2-2; no firm D call. V lost 6 bases and J lost 1, with 12 bases in between. The CDR3 is made up of 15 amino acids. CDR3 sequence (DNA): TGTGCCAGCAGGTTCTCAGCGAAGAACACCGGGGAGCTGTTTTTT. This encodes CASRFSAKNTGELFF.

The rearrangement joins TRBV6-1 to TRBJ2-3; D perhaps matches TRBD2 (6 bases). The germline gives CDR1 MNHNS, CDR2 SASEGT. V was cut by 7 bases and J by 0 bases, with 14 bases left in between. CDR3 length: 15 amino acids. CDR3 amino acids: CASTPSVSSTDTQYF. As DNA, the CDR3 is TGTGCCAGCACCCCTAGCGTTTCTAGCACAGATACGCAGTATTTT.

This clonotype has more than one count but fewer than ten. The J gene is TRBJ2-3, the V gene TRBV5-1, with a possible D match to TRBD2 (5 bases). Trimming shortened V by 0 bases and J by 4 bases, and 9 bases separated the two germline ends. CDR3 length: 14 amino acids. Germline V gives CDR1 SGHRS, CDR2 YFSETQ. The CDR3 region has the DNA TGCGCCAGCAGCTTGGTGGGAGCTTCAGATACGCAGTATTTT. This gives the protein CASSLVGASDTQYF.

This clonotype was seen more than once but under ten times. V usage is TRBV28 and J usage is TRBJ2-7, with 9 positions matching TRBD2. This CDR3 has 16 amino acids. Germline lookup yields CDR1 MDHEN and CDR2 SYDVKM. With V trimmed by 6 bases and J by 5 bases, 14 bases remained unmatched. The CDR3 sequence: CASRGESSGIDDEQYF. The CDR3 DNA follows: TGTGCCAGCAGGGGAGAATCTAGCGGGATTGATGACGAGCAGTACTTC.

This clonotype has only a few counts. The gene calls are TRBV9 and TRBJ2-5; D unclear. The CDR3 contains 14 residues. CDR1 and CDR2 (germline): SGDLS, YYNGEE. Trimming removed 4 bases from V and 5 bases from J, with 15 bases in between. This CDR3 is CASSPRRSLETQYF. CDR3 nucleotides: TGTGCCAGCAGCCCACGTCGGAGCTTGGAGACCCAGTACTTC.

V is TRBV18 and J is TRBJ2-1; 7 bases line up with TRBD1. Germline V CDR1 and CDR2: KGHSH, LQKENI. V lost 4 bases and J lost 9; bases outside the gene matches: 6. There are 13 residues in the CDR3. The CDR3 region has the DNA TGTGCCAGCTCACAGGGACAGTTGACTGAGCAGTTCTTC. It specifies CASSQGQLTEQFF.

This chain connects TRBV12-3 or TRBV12-4 to TRBJ1-5; 10 positions agree with TRBD1. Losses at the gene ends were 4 bases for V and 6 bases for J; bases not matched to a gene: 6. The CDR3 sequence is 15 residues long. This CDR3 reads CASSSRDRGGQPQHF. CDR3 sequence (DNA): TGTGCCAGCAGTTCCCGGGACAGGGGCGGTCAGCCCCAGCATTTT.

Details on this clonotype: A much larger clone is a single base away; this may be a read error. No conserved phenylalanine or tryptophan ends this CDR3, so it is likely a read error. This chain links TRBV10-3 with TRBJ2-1, with 11 bases lining up with TRBD1. Germline CDR1 is ENHRY and CDR2 is SYGVKD. The CDR3 totals 17 residues. Germline trimming cut 2 bases from V and 8 bases from J; bases unmatched to any gene: 11. The CDR3 bases are TGTGCCATCAGTGAGACCCGGACAGGGGGCGGTTCATATGAGCAGTTCTCC. This gives the protein CAISETRTGGGSYEQFS.

The V gene is TRBV7-2, the J gene TRBJ2-5; the match to TRBD2 covers 12 bases. Per germline, CDR1 SGHTA and CDR2 FQGNSA. This CDR3 is built from 16 residues. The V segment lost 5 bases and the J segment 4 bases; nucleotides outside the gene matches: 8. The CDR3 DNA reads TGTGCCAGCAGCCCCGGACTAGCGGGACAACTAGAGACCCAGTACTTC. It codes for CASSPGLAGQLETQYF.

This clonotype has more than one count but fewer than ten. This chain uses TRBV2 with TRBJ2-7, with D possibly being TRBD2 (6 bases). The CDR3 has 12 residues. The ends were cut back, 9 bases at V and 3 bases at J, with 12 bases in the middle. CDR1 is SNHLY, CDR2 FYNNEI, per germline. This chain's CDR3 is CARQGGSYEQYF. The CDR3 bases are TGTGCCAGGCAGGGAGGCAGCTACGAGCAGTACTTC.

This clonotype came up a few times. The chain couples TRBV5-1 to TRBJ2-2; 7 bases fit TRBD1. With 0 bases clipped from V and 8 bases from J, the junction kept 4 bases outside the gene matches. The CDR3 sequence is 14 residues long. Germline-derived CDR1 and CDR2 are SGHRS and YFSETQ. CDR3 amino acids: CASSLDRGPGELFF. For the CDR3, the DNA is TGCGCCAGCAGCTTGGACAGGGGCCCGGGGGAGCTGTTTTTT.

This clonotype has only a few counts. V and J are TRBV6-1 and TRBJ2-3; D gene uncertain. CDR1 is MNHNS and CDR2 is SASEGT in the germline V gene. The CDR3 is 14 residues long. Between the trimmed V and J ends, which lost 8 bases and 3 bases, there was a span of 15 bases. DNA for the CDR3: TGTGCCAGCTCCTTGAGCCTTCTGACAGATACGCAGTATTTT. It encodes CASSLSLLTDTQYF.

This clonotype was picked up a small number of times. CDR3 bases: TGCAGCGTTGTTTTTAACTATGGCTACACCTTC. Translated, it gives CSVVFNYGYTF. The chain employs TRBV29-1 and TRBJ1-2, with no clear D. Germline CDR1 and CDR2: SQVTM and ANQGSEA. CDR3 length: 11 residues. V lost 4 bases and J 1 base, leaving 4 bases between the germline ends.

The gene calls are TRBV20-1 and TRBJ1-5; maybe TRBD1 (5 bases). The CDR3 spans 13 residues. Germline V CDR1 and CDR2: DFQATT, SNEGSKA (reference sequence). Trimming shortened V by 7 bases and J by 6 bases, and 16 bases separated the two germline ends. The CDR3 sequence is CSVGQGATQPQHF. CDR3 DNA sequence: TGCAGTGTGGGGCAGGGAGCGACTCAGCCCCAGCATTTT.

This clonotype was found a few times. The chain links TRBV24-1 to TRBJ2-5; D is undetermined. The length of the CDR3 is 15 residues. Trimming took 2 bases from V and 0 from J, leaving 9 bases between them. Per germline, CDR1 KGHDR and CDR2 SFDVKD. The CDR3 DNA is TGTGCCACCAGTGATTCTGCCAGAGACCAAGAGACCCAGTACTTC. It codes for CATSDSARDQETQYF.

The sample holds a few counts of this clonotype. The chain recombines TRBV12-3 or TRBV12-4 with TRBJ2-1; D is unclear. The ends were cut back, 7 bases at V and 4 bases at J, with 14 bases in the middle. The length of the CDR3 is 14 residues. The CDR3 loop is CASKPINSYNEQFF. CDR3 bases: TGTGCCAGCAAACCTATAAACTCATACAATGAGCAGTTCTTC.

The V and J genes are TRBV24-1 and TRBJ2-7; D remains unclear. Germline lookup yields CDR1 KGHDR and CDR2 SFDVKD. The CDR3 length is 15 residues. V was shortened by 2 bases and J by 5 bases, with 15 bases between the two germline ends. The CDR3 sequence is CATSDSSPGIHEQYF. For the CDR3, the DNA is TGTGCCACCAGTGATTCGTCCCCCGGCATCCACGAGCAGTACTTC.

This clonotype showed up just a few times. The chain uses TRBV14 and TRBJ2-7, with D uncertain. Germline V gives CDR1 SGHDN, CDR2 FVKESK. The CDR3 has 13 amino acids. V lost 2 bases and J lost 3, with 8 bases in between. The CDR3 nucleotides read TGTGCCAGCAGCCAACTGGGCAACTACGAGCAGTACTTC. Protein: CASSQLGNYEQYF.

In its sample, this clonotype was seen a few times. The chain employs TRBV27 and TRBJ2-5; tentative D call: TRBD1 (6 bases). V was trimmed by 9 bases and J by 0 bases, leaving 29 bases between them. Germline CDR1 is MNHEY and CDR2 is SMNVEV (reference sequence). This CDR3 has 19 residues. CDR3 protein: CARISAGQGNTGYQETQYF. DNA of the CDR3: TGTGCCAGAATTTCCGCGGGTCAGGGAAACACAGGGTACCAAGAGACCCAGTACTTC.